The 28 T cell receptor beta chains reported below all come from one sample, sequenced in a study of shared clonotypes between healthy human individuals. Libraries were prepared by immunoSEQ multiplex PCR; TCRdb keeps only in-frame clonotypes and omits some of them. Of about 2 million clones listed, roughly 94% are singletons. Material for sequencing was naive CD4+ T cells sorted from blood. The subset: CD45RA+ positively selected. The origin of the receptors is a man aged 18 to 29 in good health.

The V call is TRBV5-6, the J call TRBJ2-7; possible D gene TRBD2, 6 bases. Germline CDR1 reads SGHDT; CDR2 reads YYEEEE. V dropped 1 base and J dropped 0 bases, with 20 bases sitting between them. The CDR3 length is 18 residues. The DNA of the CDR3 is TGTGCCAGCAGCTTGAATAGTTTGGGGGGAGGCCCCTCCTACGAGCAGTACTTC. The encoded protein is CASSLNSLGGGPSYEQYF.

In the case of this clone: At one end the junction does not follow the germline gene, possibly because of a read error. V and J are TRBV6-1 and TRBJ2-7, with D perhaps assigned TRBD1 or TRBD2 (5 bases each). In germline, CDR1 is MNHNS, CDR2 SASEGT. The CDR3 length is 15 residues. The CDR3 nucleotides read TGTGCCAGCATGATACTACACACGGGGCTCTACGAGCAGTGCTTC. It is translated as CASMILHTGLYEQCF.

This clone is a singleton in its sample. This chain connects TRBV5-4 to TRBJ2-7; 7 nucleotides match TRBD2. The CDR3 consists of 15 residues. V lost 5 bases, J lost 1 base, and 9 bases stayed unmatched. The germline V gene encodes CDR1 SGHNT and CDR2 YYREEE (reference sequence). The CDR3 loop reads CASRDRAGTSYEQYF. For the CDR3, the DNA is TGTGCCAGCAGGGATCGAGCGGGGACGTCCTACGAGCAGTACTTC.

The chain employs TRBV11-2 and TRBJ1-1; no definite D call. The V end was cut by 0 bases, the J end by 11 bases, with 16 bases between. Germline loops: CDR1 SGHAT, CDR2 FQNNGV. The CDR3 is made up of 14 amino acids. The DNA for the CDR3 is TGTGCCAGCAGCTTAGAAAGGACCGTTGAGCGGGCTTTCTTT. It translates to CASSLERTVERAFF.

J is TRBJ1-3 and V is TRBV11-2; D call uncertain. Between the trimmed V and J ends, which lost 4 bases and 1 base, there was a span of 8 bases. Germline-derived CDR1 and CDR2 are SGHAT and FQNNGV. The CDR3 has 14 residues. The CDR3 spells CASSSVKSGNTIYF. The DNA of the CDR3 is TGTGCCAGCAGCTCGGTAAAATCTGGAAACACCATATATTTT.

V is TRBV10-3 and J is TRBJ1-2, with 10 bases fitting TRBD1. CDR1 and CDR2 from the germline V gene are ENHRY and SYGVKD. This CDR3 comprises 16 residues. With V trimmed by 6 bases and J by 3 bases, 10 bases remained unmatched. CDR3 in amino acids: CAIRGGTGEVDYGYTF. CDR3 nucleotide sequence: TGTGCCATCAGAGGTGGGACAGGGGAGGTAGACTATGGCTACACCTTC.

The CDR3 DNA reads TGCGCCAGCAGCACGGAACAGATGAACACTGAAGCTTTCTTT. It specifies CASSTEQMNTEAFF. This chain joins TRBV5-1 and TRBJ1-1; D remains unclear. The V end lost 4 bases, the J end lost 0 bases, and 10 bases lay between the germline ends. This CDR3 has 14 residues. CDR1 is SGHRS and CDR2 is YFSETQ in the germline V gene.

A single count supports this clone. The genes are TRBV5-1 and TRBJ2-1, with D possibly matching TRBD2 (6 bases). In germline, CDR1 is SGHRS, CDR2 YFSETQ. CDR3 size: 14 residues. The V end lost 6 bases, the J end lost 8 bases, and 18 bases lay between the germline ends. The DNA for the CDR3 is TGCGCCAGCAACCCATCATGGGGGGTGTATGAGCAGTTCTTC. Translating it yields CASNPSWGVYEQFF.

The chain combines TRBV7-8 with TRBJ2-2, with 8 bases aligning to TRBD1. V shed 10 bases, J shed 0 bases, and the junction held 7 bases outside the gene matches. Germline CDR1 and CDR2: SGHVS and FQNEAQ. This CDR3 comprises 15 residues. CDR3 sequence: CATVWTGTNTGELFF. The CDR3 nucleotides are TGTGCCACCGTATGGACAGGGACGAACACCGGGGAGCTGTTTTTT.

The chain recombines TRBV14 with TRBJ2-4, with D maybe TRBD2 (5 bases). The germline V and J ends were trimmed by 4 bases and 1 base, with 17 bases remaining between them. Germline CDR1 is SGHDN and CDR2 is FVKESK. This CDR3 is 17 amino acids long. This CDR3 reads CASSPYVSGSAKNIQYF. CDR3 DNA sequence: TGTGCCAGCAGCCCTTACGTCTCGGGGAGTGCCAAAAACATTCAGTACTTC.

The V and J genes are TRBV7-9 and TRBJ1-3; TRBD1 aligns across 10 bases. Germline V gives CDR1 SEHNR, CDR2 FQNEAQ (reference sequence). V lost 5 bases to trimming and J lost 3 bases; unmatched junction nucleotides: 13. The CDR3 loop spans 18 amino acids. CDR3 DNA: TGTGCCAGCAGCGCACCGGGACAGGGGCTATTAGGTGGAAACACCATATATTTT. Protein product: CASSAPGQGLLGGNTIYF.

The V call is TRBV7-2, the J call TRBJ1-3, with D unclear. This CDR3 region has 14 residues. Germline V lookup: CDR1 SGHTA, CDR2 FQGNSA. V lost 2 bases to trimming and J lost 0 bases, with 5 bases between them. As DNA, the CDR3 is TGTGCCAGCAGCTTACACGGCTCTGGAAACACCATATATTTT. Amino acid sequence: CASSLHGSGNTIYF.

Worth noting for this clone: Other nucleotide sequences from this sample produce the same CDR3. The chain employs TRBV19 and TRBJ2-3; tentatively, D is TRBD1 (5 bases). Trimming took off 8 bases at V and 0 bases at J, with 12 bases between the two ends. The CDR3 extends over 14 amino acids. Per germline, CDR1 LNHDA and CDR2 SQIVND (reference sequence). The CDR3 DNA reads TGTGCCAGTGGGGCAGGTCCTAGCACAGATACGCAGTATTTT. This translates into CASGAGPSTDTQYF.

This chain connects TRBV19 to TRBJ2-7, with no clear D. The CDR3 covers 15 residues. The ends were cut back, 0 bases at V and 2 bases at J, with 11 bases in the middle. CDR1 is LNHDA and CDR2 is SQIVND in the germline V gene (reference sequence). CDR3 sequence reads: CASSIDSTATYEQYF. As DNA, the CDR3 is TGTGCCAGTAGTATAGATTCAACAGCCACCTACGAGCAGTACTTC.

The rearrangement uses TRBV19 and TRBJ2-1; the D gene is possibly TRBD1 (5 bases). CDR3 size: 14 residues. The V gene lost 6 bases and the J gene lost 5 bases, with 14 bases spanning the gap. CDR1 LNHDA and CDR2 SQIVND come from the germline V gene (reference sequence). The chain's CDR3 is CASRTADSHNEQFF. CDR3 in DNA: TGTGCCAGTAGGACGGCCGACAGCCACAATGAGCAGTTCTTC.

The chain links TRBV21-1 to TRBJ2-2. TRBV21-1 is shown as a pseudogene. CDR3 length: 15 residues. CDR3 coding DNA: TGTGCCAGCAGCCCGAGGGACCTCAACACCGGGGAGCTGTTTTTT. Amino acid sequence: CASSPRDLNTGELFF.

This clone was observed a single time. The V gene is TRBV5-1, the J gene TRBJ2-7, with D tentatively TRBD2 (6 bases). V was clipped by 0 bases and J by 2 bases, with 15 bases between them. CDR1 and CDR2 (germline): SGHRS, YFSETQ. The length of the CDR3 is 16 residues. CDR3 in DNA: TGCGCCAGCAGCTTGGGGAGGGAGCCCTCGACCTACGAGCAGTACTTC. Amino acids: CASSLGREPSTYEQYF.

This rearrangement joins TRBV11-2 to TRBJ2-2; 9 nucleotides line up with TRBD1. Trimming at V came to 5 bases and at J to 4 bases, leaving 8 bases not matched to a gene. Germline CDR1 SGHAT, CDR2 FQNNGV. This CDR3 has 16 amino acids. The CDR3 region is CASSITGGKGTGELFF. Here the CDR3 DNA reads TGTGCCAGCAGCATTACAGGGGGCAAGGGCACCGGGGAGCTGTTTTTT.

The V call is TRBV6-5, the J call TRBJ2-3, with 9 bases lining up with TRBD1. Germline assignment: CDR1 MNHEY and CDR2 SVGAGI. The CDR3 runs to 15 residues. Losses at the gene ends were 6 bases for V and 4 bases for J; bases not matched to a gene: 8. For the CDR3, the DNA is TGTGCCAGCAGACCCCTAGGACAGGGGCCAGATACGCAGTATTTT. Its translation: CASRPLGQGPDTQYF.

In regard to this clone: Other nucleotide sequences from this sample produce the same CDR3. The chain is built from TRBV7-9 and TRBJ2-1; no firm D call. V gave up 5 bases and J gave up 9 bases, with 8 bases separating them. This CDR3 comprises 11 residues. Germline V lookup: CDR1 SEHNR, CDR2 FQNEAQ (reference sequence). Here the CDR3 reads CASSPGGEQFF. CDR3 in DNA: TGTGCCAGCAGCCCAGGCGGTGAGCAGTTCTTC.

The chain links TRBV5-1 to TRBJ2-7, with 8 positions matching TRBD2. The CDR3 covers 16 residues. V was clipped by 7 bases and J by 2 bases; unmatched bases: 14. Germline assignment: CDR1 SGHRS and CDR2 YFSETQ. CDR3 sequence: CASCPARAGATYEQYF. CDR3 DNA sequence: TGCGCCAGCTGCCCAGCGAGAGCGGGGGCCACCTACGAGCAGTACTTC.

The table lists this clone with a count of one. The chain couples TRBV27 to TRBJ2-5, with D perhaps matching TRBD1 (6 bases). Trimming pared 6 bases from V and 5 bases from J, leaving 16 bases between. CDR3 size: 14 residues. Germline CDR1 reads MNHEY; CDR2 reads SMNVEV (reference sequence). In DNA form, the CDR3 reads TGTGCCAGCAGAAATCGGGACATGGAGGAGACCCAGTACTTC. Protein: CASRNRDMEETQYF.

The chain carries TRBV5-1 and TRBJ2-6, with D tentatively TRBD2 (5 bases). Deletions cut 2 bases from V and 8 bases from J, with 14 bases between. There are 15 residues in the CDR3. Germline V gene data show CDR1 as SGHRS and CDR2 as YFSETQ. The CDR3 spells CASSLGPGMPNVLTF. CDR3 in DNA: TGCGCCAGCAGCTTAGGGCCCGGGATGCCCAACGTCCTGACTTTC.

This chain joins TRBV28 and TRBJ1-1, with a tentative D call TRBD1 (6 bases). Germline CDR1 reads MDHEN; CDR2 reads SYDVKM. V was cut by 1 base and J by 6 bases, with 15 bases left in between. This CDR3 is 15 amino acids long. The CDR3 spells CASSLSGAGGAEAFF. The DNA for the CDR3 is TGTGCCAGCAGTTTATCTGGCGCGGGGGGCGCTGAAGCTTTCTTT.

This chain joins TRBV19 and TRBJ2-5; maybe TRBD2 (5 bases). This CDR3 comprises 14 residues. Germline CDR1 LNHDA, CDR2 SQIVND (reference sequence). The V and J ends lost 3 bases and 4 bases respectively, with 12 bases between them. The CDR3 here is CASSMSLAIETQYF. The CDR3 DNA sequence: TGTGCCAGTAGTATGTCCCTAGCTATAGAGACCCAGTACTTC.

The gene calls are TRBV13 and TRBJ2-7; 7 bases map to TRBD2. This CDR3 is built from 15 residues. CDR1 and CDR2 from the germline V gene are PRHDT and FYEKMQ (reference sequence). J gave up 7 bases and V 2 bases, and 11 bases lay outside the gene matches. CDR3 DNA: TGTGCCAGCAGCTTAACACAGGAGACCGGGGGGGAGCAGTACTTC. This gives the protein CASSLTQETGGEQYF.

V and J are TRBV27 and TRBJ1-1; 10 nucleotides line up with TRBD1. In germline, CDR1 is MNHEY, CDR2 SMNVEV (reference sequence). This CDR3 contains 14 residues. With 2 bases clipped from V and 12 bases from J, the junction kept 9 bases outside the gene matches. CDR3 sequence: CASSLRGDRGKTFF. The CDR3 DNA follows: TGTGCCAGCAGTTTAAGGGGGGACAGGGGTAAGACTTTCTTT.

J is TRBJ1-3 and V is TRBV19; no definite D call. This CDR3 has 14 amino acids. Germline lookup yields CDR1 LNHDA and CDR2 SQIVND (reference sequence). Trimming pared 3 bases from V and 0 bases from J, leaving 6 bases between. The CDR3: CASSMGISGNTIYF. DNA for the CDR3: TGTGCCAGTAGTATGGGAATCTCTGGAAACACCATATATTTT.